The present TCR beta chain was sequenced within a study of regulatory T cells in long-lasting Graves disease. Only a few counts were recorded for this clonotype. Its antigen is not identified. Time point: persistent/refractory GD, antithyroid drugs over 5 years with positive TRAb. After RNA was extracted from PBMCs, the TCR library was made from it. Study-wide findings and caveats: Analyses excluded thyroid tissue, covering peripheral blood alone.

CDR3-region Arm-PCR and iRepertoire HTBI primers produced the TCR beta libraries. In the original processing: Among the samples, around 60 TRBV and some 13 TRBJ segments were identified. Using its own MiXCR run on the multiplex PCR reads, TCRdb lists one record per CDR3 protein. In this record, the V and J calls reflect TCRdb's handling and not the investigators' own analysis. The sample contains some 440,000 distinct CDR3 sequences, less than 25% of which appear only once. Germline V lookup: CDR1 MGHRA, CDR2 YSYEKL. The CDR3 consists of 16 residues. V was trimmed by 0 bases and J by 1 base, leaving 13 bases between them.

The chain employs TRBV4-1 and TRBJ2-7, with D uncertain. Sample: peripheral blood mononuclear cells (PBMCs), taken when the disease was refractory, from a patient treated with antithyroid drugs. The receptor was isolated from a female donor with Graves disease. CDR3 region: CASSQERPPTSYEQYF. The CDR3 bases are TGCGCCAGCAGCCAAGAGAGGCCGCCTACTTCCTACGAGCAGTACTTC.